A selection of T cell receptor beta chains follows, all from one sample in a study of molecular identifiers for immune sequencing clone quantification. TCRdb re-analysed the PCR reads in MiXCR, keeping a single row per CDR3 protein. The data hold 400,000 to 600,000 distinct CDR3 sequences, with about a quarter observed a single time. The material sequenced was naive CD8+ T cells from blood, with Jurkat cell RNA spiked in. All receptors come from a human donor in good health. Some libraries in this study had Jurkat cell RNA spiked in. The CDR3 runs from the conserved cysteine through the conserved F or W. Fields, in order: clone size, J gene, V gene, D gene, CDR3 protein, CDR3 DNA. A D gene is named only where the DNA matches it firmly. Expanded clones are given a class, and other clones once, few, many or no size at all.

many,TRBJ1-5,TRBV28,NA,CATRTGNQPQHF,TGTGCCACCCGGACCGGCAATCAGCCCCAGCATTTT
NA,TRBJ1-5,TRBV27,TRBD1,CASSSGQDSNQPQHF,TGTGCCAGCAGTTCCGGACAGGATAGCAATCAGCCCCAGCATTTT
NA,TRBJ2-5,TRBV10-1,NA,CARSDTLGEEPQYF,TGCGCCCGCAGCGACACCCTGGGGGAAGAGCCCCAGTACTTC
few,TRBJ1-1,TRBV6-2/TRBV6-3,NA,CASRPGLLGTEAFF,TGTGCCAGCAGACCAGGGCTGTTGGGCACTGAAGCTTTCTTT
many,TRBJ2-7,TRBV19,NA,CASGWGYEQYF,TGTGCCTCCGGTTGGGGCTACGAGCAGTACTTC
many,TRBJ2-5,TRBV29-1,NA,CSAYPSMQETQYF,TGCAGCGCTTACCCTTCTATGCAAGAGACCCAGTACTTC
NA,TRBJ2-1,TRBV7-9,TRBD1,CASSFSSGQGWNEQFF,TGTGCCAGCAGCTTCTCTTCGGGACAGGGTTGGAATGAGCAGTTCTTC
few,TRBJ2-3,TRBV30,NA,CAWSVGAGRNTQYF,TGTGCCTGGAGTGTAGGGGCAGGCAGGAATACGCAGTATTTT
many,TRBJ2-3,TRBV14,NA,CASSQDIAGIAADTQYF,TGTGCCAGCAGCCAAGATATCGCCGGGATAGCGGCAGATACGCAGTATTTT
NA,TRBJ1-5,TRBV12-3/TRBV12-4,NA,CASSLQYNQPQHF,TGTGCCAGCAGTCTTCAGTACAATCAGCCCCAGCATTTT
few,TRBJ1-4,TRBV4-2,NA,CASSQESPGGRTNEKLFF,TGTGCCAGCAGCCAAGAGTCGCCGGGGGGCAGGACTAATGAAAAACTGTTTTTT
NA,TRBJ2-7,TRBV7-9,NA,CASSLVPGEQYF,TGTGCCAGCAGCTTAGTTCCAGGCGAGCAGTACTTC
many,TRBJ2-7,TRBV7-2,NA,CASSLGASSYYEQYF,TGTGCCAGCAGCTTGGGGGCTAGCAGCTACTACGAGCAGTACTTC
many,TRBJ2-5,TRBV5-1,TRBD2,CASSFGAGIQETQYF,TGCGCCAGCAGCTTTGGAGCGGGGATACAAGAGACCCAGTACTTC
NA,TRBJ2-2,TRBV15,NA,CATSRDRGNGELFF,TGTGCCACCAGCAGAGATAGAGGGAACGGGGAGCTGTTTTTT
few,TRBJ2-7,TRBV5-1,TRBD1,CASSSGDRGYYYEQYF,TGCGCCAGCAGCTCCGGAGACAGGGGGTATTACTACGAGCAGTACTTC
few,TRBJ2-7,TRBV7-2,TRBD1,CASSDRGGTGGDYEQYF,TGTGCCAGCAGCGATAGAGGGGGGACAGGGGGTGACTACGAGCAGTACTTC
few,TRBJ2-5,TRBV14,NA,CASSQGSLTGQNQETQYF,TGTGCCAGCAGCCAAGGTTCTCTCACGGGACAAAACCAAGAGACCCAGTACTTC
many,TRBJ2-1,TRBV11-2,TRBD2,CASSPGTNYNEQFF,TGTGCCAGCAGCCCCGGGACTAACTACAATGAGCAGTTCTTC
NA,TRBJ2-5,TRBV3-1,NA,CAGGWSVDQETQYF,TGTGCCGGAGGCTGGTCAGTTGATCAAGAGACCCAGTACTTC
NA,TRBJ2-7,TRBV7-6,NA,CASSPTSSNSYEQYF,TGTGCCAGCAGTCCAACTAGCTCCAACTCCTACGAGCAGTACTTC
few,TRBJ1-1,TRBV19,NA,CASSIGGSNTEAFF,TGTGCCAGTAGTATAGGTGGATCTAACACTGAAGCTTTCTTT
few,TRBJ2-7,TRBV20-1,TRBD1,CSADNRDSLYEQYF,TGCAGTGCTGACAACCGGGACAGCCTCTACGAGCAGTACTTC
many,TRBJ2-3,TRBV20-1,NA,CSARDALGTFSTDTQYF,TGCAGTGCTAGAGATGCTCTAGGGACTTTTAGCACAGATACGCAGTATTTT
NA,TRBJ2-3,TRBV3-1,TRBD2,CASSQVGLAGVGDTQYF,TGTGCCAGCAGCCAAGTCGGACTAGCGGGAGTCGGAGATACGCAGTATTTT
many,TRBJ2-7,TRBV7-8,NA,CASSLRSTYEQYF,TGTGCCAGCAGCCTCCGAAGTACCTACGAGCAGTACTTC
NA,TRBJ2-7,TRBV20-1,NA,CSARPDPGPAYEQYF,TGCAGTGCTCGGCCCGACCCGGGCCCAGCCTACGAGCAGTACTTC
few,TRBJ2-1,TRBV6-4,NA,CASSDGGPNEQFF,TGTGCCAGCAGTGACGGTGGACCCAATGAGCAGTTCTTC
many,TRBJ2-2,TRBV4-2,TRBD2,CASSQKGAGGVTNTGELFF,TGTGCCAGCAGCCAAAAGGGAGCGGGAGGAGTGACGAACACCGGGGAGCTGTTTTTT
many,TRBJ2-2,TRBV19,NA,CASSNTGELFF,TGTGCCAGTAGTAACACCGGGGAGCTGTTTTTT
few,TRBJ1-5,TRBV20-1,TRBD1,CSARAGTGYSNQPQHF,TGCAGTGCTAGAGCCGGGACAGGGTATAGCAATCAGCCCCAGCATTTT
many,TRBJ2-2,TRBV29-1,NA,CSVEGGLSTGELFF,TGCAGCGTTGAAGGGGGGCTCTCCACCGGGGAGCTGTTTTTT
NA,TRBJ2-1,TRBV5-1,NA,CASSLARYNEQFF,TGCGCCAGCAGCTTGGCCAGGTACAATGAGCAGTTCTTC
NA,TRBJ1-2,TRBV19,NA,CASLSGPGIYYGYTF,TGTGCCAGTCTCTCCGGACCCGGCATCTACTATGGCTACACCTTC
many,TRBJ1-1,TRBV12-3/TRBV12-4,NA,CASSLESNFAEAFF,TGTGCCAGCAGTTTAGAATCCAACTTCGCTGAAGCTTTCTTT
few,TRBJ1-2,TRBV6-2/TRBV6-3,NA,CASRQLMVNYGYTF,TGTGCCAGCAGACAACTCATGGTTAACTATGGCTACACCTTC
few,TRBJ1-4,TRBV11-2,NA,CASSRTKPTNEKLFF,TGTGCCAGCAGCCGAACGAAACCAACTAATGAAAAACTGTTTTTT
many,TRBJ2-7,TRBV6-2/TRBV6-3,NA,CASRGLWGYEQYF,TGTGCCAGCCGTGGACTGTGGGGCTACGAGCAGTACTTC
many,TRBJ1-5,TRBV28,NA,CASSFSSSNQPQHF,TGTGCCAGCAGTTTCAGCTCAAGCAATCAGCCCCAGCATTTT
once,TRBJ1-3,TRBV30,NA,CVWSVPGLGNTIYF,TGTGTCTGGAGTGTCCCGGGCCTCGGAAACACCATATATTTT
many,TRBJ2-7,TRBV20-1,TRBD2,CSASIRDYPYEQYF,TGCAGTGCTAGTATAAGGGACTACCCCTACGAGCAGTACTTC
few,TRBJ1-4,TRBV20-1,NA,CSASPSAEGNEKLFF,TGCAGTGCTAGCCCTTCCGCCGAGGGCAATGAAAAACTGTTTTTT
few,TRBJ2-2,TRBV12-3/TRBV12-4,TRBD1,CASSTGQANTGELFF,TGTGCCAGCAGTACGGGACAGGCGAACACCGGGGAGCTGTTTTTT
few,TRBJ1-6,TRBV15,NA,CTTSPSLGRGFYNSPLHF,TGTACCACCAGCCCAAGTCTGGGGCGCGGTTTTTATAATTCACCCCTCCACTTT
NA,TRBJ2-3,TRBV20-1,TRBD2,CGARATGLALRSTDTQYF,TGCGGTGCTAGAGCTACGGGACTAGCTCTTCGAAGCACAGATACGCAGTATTTT
NA,TRBJ2-5,TRBV9,NA,CASSEGGLEETQYF,TGTGCCAGCAGCGAGGGGGGCTTGGAAGAGACCCAGTACTTC
few,TRBJ2-2,TRBV27,TRBD2,CASSFGRAGGPNGELFF,TGTGCCAGCAGTTTTGGACGAGCGGGAGGGCCTAACGGGGAGCTGTTTTTT
few,TRBJ2-3,TRBV15,NA,CATSPSREDTQYF,TGTGCCACCAGCCCGAGTAGGGAGGATACGCAGTATTTT
NA,TRBJ1-5,TRBV24-1,NA,CATSDLTAGQPRHF,TGTGCCACCAGTGATTTGACGGCTGGGCAGCCCCGGCATTTT
NA,TRBJ2-1,TRBV6-5,NA,CASSYGGQPNEQFF,TGTGCCAGCAGTTACGGGGGGCAGCCCAATGAGCAGTTCTTC
many,TRBJ2-7,TRBV27,NA,CASSLVGVGEQYF,TGTGCCAGCAGTTTAGTCGGGGTCGGGGAGCAGTACTTC
many,TRBJ2-7,TRBV30,NA,CAWSVVSYEQYF,TGTGCCTGGAGTGTAGTCTCCTACGAGCAGTACTTC
NA,TRBJ2-1,TRBV6-2/TRBV6-3,TRBD2,CAGSHGPRSGGAWFDEQFF,TGTGCCGGCAGCCATGGGCCCCGTAGCGGGGGGGCCTGGTTCGATGAGCAGTTCTTC
NA,TRBJ1-2,TRBV12-3/TRBV12-4,TRBD1,CASRTVTGVLYGYTF,TGTGCCAGCAGAACCGTGACAGGGGTACTCTATGGCTACACCTTC
NA,TRBJ2-2,TRBV6-2/TRBV6-3,NA,CASSPRTLTTGELFF,TGTGCCAGCAGTCCTAGGACTCTTACAACCGGGGAGCTGTTTTTT
many,TRBJ2-1,TRBV28,TRBD2,CASSFRGLAGPEQFF,TGTGCCAGCAGTTTCCGGGGACTAGCGGGGCCTGAGCAGTTCTTC
many,TRBJ2-1,TRBV7-2,TRBD1,CASSLLFTGAGDEQFF,TGTGCCAGCAGCTTACTTTTCACAGGGGCCGGCGATGAGCAGTTCTTC